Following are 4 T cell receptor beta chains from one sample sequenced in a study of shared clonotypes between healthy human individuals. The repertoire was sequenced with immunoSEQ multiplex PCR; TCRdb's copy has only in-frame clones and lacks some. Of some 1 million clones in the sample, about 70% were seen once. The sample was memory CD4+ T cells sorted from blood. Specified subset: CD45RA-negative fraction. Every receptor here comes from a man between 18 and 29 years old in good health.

This chain's CDR3 is CASSKTGTRGYKQFF. The CDR3 nucleotides are TGTGCCAGCAGCAAAACCGGGACTAGAGGGTATAAGCAGTTCTTC. This chain joins TRBV28 and TRBJ2-1; 8 nucleotides agree with TRBD2. Per germline, CDR1 MDHEN and CDR2 SYDVKM. The length of the CDR3 is 15 residues. The J segment lost 11 bases and the V segment lost 6 bases, leaving 15 bases of the junction unmatched.

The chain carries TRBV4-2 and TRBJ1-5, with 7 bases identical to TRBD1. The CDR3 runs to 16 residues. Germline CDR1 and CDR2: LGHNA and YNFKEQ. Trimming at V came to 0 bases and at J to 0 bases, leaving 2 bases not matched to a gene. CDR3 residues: CASSQEGQPSNQPQHF. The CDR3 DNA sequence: TGTGCCAGCAGCCAAGAGGGACAGCCTAGCAATCAGCCCCAGCATTTT.

The CDR3, as DNA: TGTGCCAGCAGTGAGCGGGGGCGGGGATCGGATACGCAGTATTTT. Translation: CASSERGRGSDTQYF. The chain employs TRBV6-1 and TRBJ2-3, with D tentatively TRBD2 (7 bases). The CDR3 covers 15 residues. V lost 3 bases and J lost 6, with 16 bases in between. Per germline, CDR1 MNHNS and CDR2 SASEGT.

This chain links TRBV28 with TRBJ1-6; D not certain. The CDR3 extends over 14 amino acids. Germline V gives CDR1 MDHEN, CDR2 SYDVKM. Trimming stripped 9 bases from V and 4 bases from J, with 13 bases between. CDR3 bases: TGTGCCAGTCTGGGAGGGAGGTATAATTCACCCCTCCACTTT. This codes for CASLGGRYNSPLHF.